This entry is about one T cell receptor beta chain. The CDR3 extends over 17 amino acids. CDR1 is GTSNPN and CDR2 is SVGIG in the germline V gene (reference sequence). Trimming cost V 5 bases and J 4 bases; bases outside gene matches: 16. These data come from a study of blood T cell repertoires in COVID-19. Assay: immunoSEQ multiplex PCR; the TCRdb copy retains only in-frame clones and omits some. Among around 250,000 clones listed, roughly 80% were seen once. This chain connects TRBV30 to TRBJ1-2, with 10 nucleotides matching TRBD1. The sequencing sample was made of peripheral blood. This sequence was found in a young woman with acute or convalescent COVID-19. The CDR3 protein is CAWRKDKGDRGIYGYTF. DNA for the CDR3: TGTGCCTGGCGAAAAGATAAGGGGGACAGGGGCATCTATGGCTACACCTTC.